The entry below gives a single T cell receptor (beta chain) sequence along with its context. The iRepertoire nested amplicon-rescue multiplex PCR amplified TCR alpha and beta CDR3s from RNA. One entry per CDR3 protein results from TCRdb running MiXCR on the multiplex PCR reads. The repertoire includes 300,000 to 450,000 distinct CDR3 sequences, roughly 41% of them detected once, and around 12% sits in the top ten. This sample is drawn from a study of glioma-infiltrating T cells. Study summary: Glioma patients had dexamethasone for six or fewer days before surgery.

From germline, CDR1 is SGHNT and CDR2 YYREEE (reference sequence). The CDR3 covers 13 residues. Trimming pared 1 base from V and 6 bases from J, leaving 9 bases between. The sequencing input was glioma tissue, nonneoplastic brain tissue, or PBMCs (not recorded which). The chain is built from TRBV5-4 and TRBJ2-3; D may be TRBD1 or TRBD2 (5 bases each). This receptor was obtained from a human donor with low-grade glioma or glioblastoma, undergoing nonglioma brain surgery, or in good health (not recorded which). The CDR3 DNA reads as TGTGCCAGCAGCTTGATGGGGGAGGATACGCAGTATTTT. Translating it yields CASSLMGEDTQYF.